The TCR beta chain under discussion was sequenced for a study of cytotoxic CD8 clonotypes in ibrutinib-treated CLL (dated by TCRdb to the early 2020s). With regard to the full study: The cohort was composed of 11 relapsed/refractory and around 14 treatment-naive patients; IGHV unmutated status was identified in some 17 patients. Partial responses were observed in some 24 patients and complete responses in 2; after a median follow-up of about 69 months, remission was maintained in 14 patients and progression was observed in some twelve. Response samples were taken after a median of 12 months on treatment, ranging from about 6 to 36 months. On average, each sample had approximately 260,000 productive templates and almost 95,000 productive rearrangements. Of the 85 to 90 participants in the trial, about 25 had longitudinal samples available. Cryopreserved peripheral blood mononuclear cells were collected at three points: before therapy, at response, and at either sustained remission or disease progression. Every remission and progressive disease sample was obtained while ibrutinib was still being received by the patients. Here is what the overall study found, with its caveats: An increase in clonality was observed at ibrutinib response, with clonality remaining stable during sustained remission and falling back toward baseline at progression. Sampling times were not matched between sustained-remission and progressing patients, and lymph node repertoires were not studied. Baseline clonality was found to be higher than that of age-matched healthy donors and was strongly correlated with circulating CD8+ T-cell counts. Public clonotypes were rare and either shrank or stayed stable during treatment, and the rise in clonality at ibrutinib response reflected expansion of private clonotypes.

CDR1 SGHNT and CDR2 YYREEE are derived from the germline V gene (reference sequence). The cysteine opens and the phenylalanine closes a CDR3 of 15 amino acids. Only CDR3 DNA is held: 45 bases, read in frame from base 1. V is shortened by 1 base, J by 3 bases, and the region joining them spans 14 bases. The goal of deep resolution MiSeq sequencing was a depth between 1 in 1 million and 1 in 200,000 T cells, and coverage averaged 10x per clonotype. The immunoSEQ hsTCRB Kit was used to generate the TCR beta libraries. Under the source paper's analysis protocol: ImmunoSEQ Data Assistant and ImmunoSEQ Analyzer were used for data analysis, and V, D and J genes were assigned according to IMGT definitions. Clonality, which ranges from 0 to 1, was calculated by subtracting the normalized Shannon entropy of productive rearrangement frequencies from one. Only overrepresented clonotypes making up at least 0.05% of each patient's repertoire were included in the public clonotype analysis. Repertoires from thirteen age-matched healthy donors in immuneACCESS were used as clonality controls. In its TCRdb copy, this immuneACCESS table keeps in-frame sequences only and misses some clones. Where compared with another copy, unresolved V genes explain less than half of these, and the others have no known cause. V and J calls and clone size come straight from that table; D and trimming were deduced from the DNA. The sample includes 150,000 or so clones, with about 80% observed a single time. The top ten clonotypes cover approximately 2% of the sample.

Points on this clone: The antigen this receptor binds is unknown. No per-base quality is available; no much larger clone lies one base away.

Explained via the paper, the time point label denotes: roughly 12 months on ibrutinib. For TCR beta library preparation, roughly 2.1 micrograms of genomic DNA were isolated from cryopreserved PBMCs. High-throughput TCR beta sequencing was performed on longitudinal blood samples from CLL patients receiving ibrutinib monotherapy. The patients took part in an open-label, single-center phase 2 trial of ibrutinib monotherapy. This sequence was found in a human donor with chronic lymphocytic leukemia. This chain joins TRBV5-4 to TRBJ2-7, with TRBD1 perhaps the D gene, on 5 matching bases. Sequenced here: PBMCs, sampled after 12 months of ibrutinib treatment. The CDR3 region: CASSLKGSNGYEQYF. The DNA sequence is TGTGCCAGCAGCTTGAAGGGGTCTAACGGCTACGAGCAGTACTTC.